Listed below are T cell receptor beta chains from one sample, sequenced in a study of blood T cell repertoires in COVID-19. TCRdb's copy holds only in-frame clones and misses some; the assay was immunoSEQ multiplex PCR. The repertoire holds 180,000 or so clones, with approximately 88% as singletons. The sequenced sample consisted of PBMCs or T cells enriched from blood (not recorded which). The source of these receptors is a woman aged 60 to 75 who had recovered from COVID-19. CDR3s include the opening cysteine and the closing phenylalanine or tryptophan. D genes are given only for firm matches. The listing skips clone size in some rows; elsewhere it reads once, few, many or a size class.

size,D,J,V,DNA,CDR3
once,TRBD2,TRBJ2-1,TRBV9,TGTGCCAGCAGCGCGTCCCTAGCGGGGGGGGACAATGAGCAGTTCTTC,CASSASLAGGDNEQFF
NA,NA,TRBJ1-1,TRBV7-9,TGTGCCAGCAGCTTAGGGGACACTACCGGGCGTGGAGCTTTCTTT,CASSLGDTTGRGAFF
NA,TRBD1,TRBJ1-2,TRBV4-1,TGCGCCAGCAGCGGACAGGCTTTCGGGGGCTACACCTTC,CASSGQAFGGYTF
NA,NA,TRBJ1-5,TRBV19,TGTGCCAGTAGTCTCCGAGGACAGTATAATCAGCCCCAGCATTTT,CASSLRGQYNQPQHF
NA,NA,TRBJ1-1,TRBV19,TGTGGGACAACTTCCATTGGGCTGAACACTGAAGCTTTCTTT,CGTTSIGLNTEAFF
NA,NA,TRBJ2-3,TRBV25-1,TGTGCCAGCAGTGATTTACAGTCCACAGATACGCAGTATTTT,CASSDLQSTDTQYF
large,NA,TRBJ1-5,TRBV7-3,TGTGCCAGCAGCGCGGGGGTTGGGGCGGTCAATCAGCCCCAGCATTTT,CASSAGVGAVNQPQHF
NA,TRBD2,TRBJ2-7,TRBV24-1,TGTGCCACCGTCACTAGCGGAAGCTCCTACGAGCAGTACTTC,CATVTSGSSYEQYF
NA,NA,TRBJ1-1,TRBV2,TGTGCCAGCAGCACTACCGAGGGCACTGAAGCTTTCTTT,CASSTTEGTEAFF
NA,TRBD1,TRBJ1-1,TRBV27,TGTGCCAGCAGCCCTACAGGGGCGAGGACTGAAGCTTTCTTT,CASSPTGARTEAFF
NA,TRBD1,TRBJ1-3,TRBV11-2,TGTGCCAGCAGCTTAGAACGGGACAGGGGTTATTCTGGAAACACCATATATTTT,CASSLERDRGYSGNTIYF